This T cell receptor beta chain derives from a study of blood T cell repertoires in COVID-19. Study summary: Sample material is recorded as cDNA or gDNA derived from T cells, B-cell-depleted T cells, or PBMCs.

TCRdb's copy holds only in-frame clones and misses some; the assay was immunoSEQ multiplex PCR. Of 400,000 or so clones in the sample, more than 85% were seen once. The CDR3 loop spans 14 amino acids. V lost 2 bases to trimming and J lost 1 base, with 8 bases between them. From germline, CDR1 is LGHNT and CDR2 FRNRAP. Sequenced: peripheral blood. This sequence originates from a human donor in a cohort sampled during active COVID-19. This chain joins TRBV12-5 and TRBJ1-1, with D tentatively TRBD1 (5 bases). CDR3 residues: CASGLTTENTEAFF. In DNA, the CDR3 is TGTGCTAGTGGTTTGACGACAGAGAACACTGAAGCTTTCTTT.